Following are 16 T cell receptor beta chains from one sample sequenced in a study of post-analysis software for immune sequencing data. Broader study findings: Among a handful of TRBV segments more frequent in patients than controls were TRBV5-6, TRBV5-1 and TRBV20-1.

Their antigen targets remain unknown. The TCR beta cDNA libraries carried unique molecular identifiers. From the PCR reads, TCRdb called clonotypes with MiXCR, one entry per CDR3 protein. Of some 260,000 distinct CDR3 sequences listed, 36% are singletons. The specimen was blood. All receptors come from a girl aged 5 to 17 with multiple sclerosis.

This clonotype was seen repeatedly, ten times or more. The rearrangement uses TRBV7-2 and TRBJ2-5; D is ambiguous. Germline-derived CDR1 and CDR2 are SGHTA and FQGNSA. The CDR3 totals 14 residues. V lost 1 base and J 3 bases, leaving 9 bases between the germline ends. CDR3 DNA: TGTGCCAGCAGCTTAGTTGGCGGTGAAGAGACCCAGTACTTC. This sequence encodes CASSLVGGEETQYF.

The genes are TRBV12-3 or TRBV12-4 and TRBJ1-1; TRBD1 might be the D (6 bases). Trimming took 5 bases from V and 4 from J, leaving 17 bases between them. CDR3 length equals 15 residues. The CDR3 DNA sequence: TGTGCCAGCAGTAAATTAGGGCAGGGGATCACTGAAGCTTTCTTT. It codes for CASSKLGQGITEAFF.

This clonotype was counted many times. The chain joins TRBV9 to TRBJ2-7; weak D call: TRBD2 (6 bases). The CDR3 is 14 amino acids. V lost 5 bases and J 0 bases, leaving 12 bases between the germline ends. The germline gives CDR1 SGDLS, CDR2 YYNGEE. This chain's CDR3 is CASSPGLSSYEQYF. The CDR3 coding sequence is TGTGCCAGCAGTCCGGGACTCAGCTCCTACGAGCAGTACTTC.

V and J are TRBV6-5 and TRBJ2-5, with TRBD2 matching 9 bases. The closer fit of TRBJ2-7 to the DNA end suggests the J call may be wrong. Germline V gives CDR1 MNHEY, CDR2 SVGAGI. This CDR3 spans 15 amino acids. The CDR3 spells CASSYGTSGSYEQYF. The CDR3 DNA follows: TGTGCCAGCAGTTACGGTACTAGCGGGTCCTACGAGCAGTACTTC.

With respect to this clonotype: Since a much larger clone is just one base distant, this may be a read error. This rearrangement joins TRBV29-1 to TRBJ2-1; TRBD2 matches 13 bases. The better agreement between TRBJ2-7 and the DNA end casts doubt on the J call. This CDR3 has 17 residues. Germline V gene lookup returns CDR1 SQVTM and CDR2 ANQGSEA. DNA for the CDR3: TGCAGCGTCCGGAGGACTAGCGGGAGCCTCTCCTACAATGAGCAGTACTTC. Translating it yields CSVRRTSGSLSYNEQYF.

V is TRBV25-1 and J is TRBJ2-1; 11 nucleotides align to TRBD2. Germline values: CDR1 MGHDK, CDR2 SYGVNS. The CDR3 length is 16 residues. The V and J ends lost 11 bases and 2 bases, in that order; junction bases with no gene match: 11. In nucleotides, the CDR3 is TGTGCCCGCCAGACTAGCGGGGTGCGCCCCTACAATGAGCAGTTCTTC. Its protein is CARQTSGVRPYNEQFF.

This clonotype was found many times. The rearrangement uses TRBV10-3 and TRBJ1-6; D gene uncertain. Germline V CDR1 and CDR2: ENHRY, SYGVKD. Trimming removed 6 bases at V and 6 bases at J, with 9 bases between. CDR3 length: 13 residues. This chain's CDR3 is CAIRPGFNSPLHF. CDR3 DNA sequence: TGTGCCATCAGACCAGGTTTTAATTCACCCCTCCACTTT.

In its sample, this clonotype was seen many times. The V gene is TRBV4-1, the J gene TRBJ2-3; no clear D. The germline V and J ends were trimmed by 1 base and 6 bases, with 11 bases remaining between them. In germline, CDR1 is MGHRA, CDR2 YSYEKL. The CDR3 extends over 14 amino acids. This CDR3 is CASSQAPLGDTQYF. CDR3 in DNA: TGCGCCAGCAGCCAAGCCCCCCTCGGGGATACGCAGTATTTT.

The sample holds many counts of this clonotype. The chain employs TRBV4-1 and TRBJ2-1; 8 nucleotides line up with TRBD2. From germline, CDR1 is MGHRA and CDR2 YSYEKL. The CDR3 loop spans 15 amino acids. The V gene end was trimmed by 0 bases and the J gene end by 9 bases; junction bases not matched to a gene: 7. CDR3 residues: CASSQDPRGGSEQFF. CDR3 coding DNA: TGCGCCAGCAGCCAAGATCCCCGGGGGGGCAGTGAGCAGTTCTTC.

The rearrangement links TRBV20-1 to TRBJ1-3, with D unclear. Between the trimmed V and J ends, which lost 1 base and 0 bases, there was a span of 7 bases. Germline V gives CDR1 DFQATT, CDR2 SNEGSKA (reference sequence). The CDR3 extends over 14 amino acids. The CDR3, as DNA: TGCAGTGCTAGAGGACCGATCTCTGGAAACACCATATATTTT. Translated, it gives CSARGPISGNTIYF.

The CDR3 nucleotides read TGTGCCAATCGTAGAGCGGGAGTCGGCGGGGAGCTGTTTTTT. As protein: CANRRAGVGGELFF. The rearrangement uses TRBV7-2 and TRBJ2-2, with 8 bases aligning to TRBD2. The CDR3 is 14 residues long. V trimming: 10 bases; J trimming: 7 bases; junction bases outside the gene matches: 11. Germline CDR1 reads SGHTA; CDR2 reads FQGNSA.

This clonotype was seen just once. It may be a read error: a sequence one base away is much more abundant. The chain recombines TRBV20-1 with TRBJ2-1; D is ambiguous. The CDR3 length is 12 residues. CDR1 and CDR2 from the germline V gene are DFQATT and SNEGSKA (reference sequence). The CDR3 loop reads CGAGRTSNEQFF. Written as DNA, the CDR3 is TGCGGTGCAGGCAGGACCTCGAATGAGCAGTTCTTC.

DNA for the CDR3: TGTGCCAGCAGCTTAGAGGTAAAGGGCTACAATGAGCAGTTCTTC. It yields the protein CASSLEVKGYNEQFF. This chain uses TRBV11-2 with TRBJ2-1; D uncertain. Trimming removed 0 bases from V and 3 bases from J, with 9 bases in between. The CDR3 sequence is 15 residues long. Germline V gene sequence: CDR1 SGHAT, CDR2 FQNNGV. Based on the CDR3 plus reference TRBV11-2 and TRBJ2-1, the full variable domain is EAGVAQSPRYKIIEKRQSVAFWCNPISGHATLYWYQQILGQGPKLLIQFQNNGVVDDSQLPKDRFSAERLKGVDSTLKIQPAKLEDSAVYLCASSLEVKGYNEQFFGPGTRLTVL.

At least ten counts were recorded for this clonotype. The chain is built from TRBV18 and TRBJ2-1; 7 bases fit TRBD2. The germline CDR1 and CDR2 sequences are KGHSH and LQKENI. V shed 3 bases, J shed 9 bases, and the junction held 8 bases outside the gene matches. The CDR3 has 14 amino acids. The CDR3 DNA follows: TGTGCCAGCTCACCTCACCGGGAGGCCGCTGAGCAGTTCTTC. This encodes CASSPHREAAEQFF.

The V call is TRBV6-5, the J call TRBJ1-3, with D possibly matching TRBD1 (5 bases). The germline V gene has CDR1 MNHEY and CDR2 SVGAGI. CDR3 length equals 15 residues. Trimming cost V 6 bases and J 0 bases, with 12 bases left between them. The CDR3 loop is CASSSAGGSGNTIYF. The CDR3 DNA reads TGTGCCAGCAGCAGCGCGGGGGGCTCTGGAAACACCATATATTTT.

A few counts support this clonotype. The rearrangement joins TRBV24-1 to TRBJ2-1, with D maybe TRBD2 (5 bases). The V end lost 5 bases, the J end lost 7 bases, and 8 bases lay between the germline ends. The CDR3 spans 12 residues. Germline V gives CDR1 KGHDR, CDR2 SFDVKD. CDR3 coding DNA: TGTGCCACCAGTGGGACGGGGAATGAGCAGTTCTTC. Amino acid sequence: CATSGTGNEQFF.